This TCR beta chain was sequenced during a study of blood T cell repertoires in COVID-19. Study at large: COVID-19 samples from acute and convalescent phases originated in the United States, Italy and Spain. T cells, B-cell-depleted T cells, or PBMCs provided the cDNA or gDNA that served as material.

This clone was seen just once. The CDR3 is 16 amino acids. Germline CDR1 is SGHTA and CDR2 is FQGNSA. The V gene end was trimmed by 3 bases and the J gene end by 5 bases; junction bases not matched to a gene: 11. Original processing methods: Amplification with reference gene primers provided the estimates of nucleated cell counts. Produced via immunoSEQ multiplex PCR; TCRdb's table is partial and in-frame only. V, J and clone size were drawn from that table, and D and trimming were deduced from the DNA. The data contain fewer than 250,000 clones, around 85% of them singletons. The receptor was isolated from a woman aged 50 to 60 with acute or convalescent COVID-19. The sample comprised peripheral blood. The gene calls are TRBV7-2 and TRBJ2-7, with 9 nucleotides matching TRBD1. This chain's CDR3 is CASSLIRGTGRNEQYF. CDR3 sequence (DNA): TGTGCCAGCAGCTTGATAAGGGGGACAGGGCGCAACGAGCAGTACTTC.